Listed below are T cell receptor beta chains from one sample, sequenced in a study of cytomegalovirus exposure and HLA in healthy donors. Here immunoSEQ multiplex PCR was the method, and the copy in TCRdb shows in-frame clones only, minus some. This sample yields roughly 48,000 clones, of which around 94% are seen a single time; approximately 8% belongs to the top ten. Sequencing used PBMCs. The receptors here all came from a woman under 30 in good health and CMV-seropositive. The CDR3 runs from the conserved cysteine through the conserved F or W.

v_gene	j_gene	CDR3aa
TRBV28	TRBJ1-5	CASGSLADQPQHF
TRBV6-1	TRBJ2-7	CASSELTYEQYF
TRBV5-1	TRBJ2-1	CASRDGTSGSHEQFF
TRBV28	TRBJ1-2	CASSTSRDRGLIYGYTF
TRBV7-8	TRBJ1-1	CASSLALEAFF
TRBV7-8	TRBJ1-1	CASSLAGGGNTEAFF
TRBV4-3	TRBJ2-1	CASSPETSGRYNEQFF
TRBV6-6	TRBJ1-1	CASSYPGTGAEAFF
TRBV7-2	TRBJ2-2	CASRPTPNTGELFF
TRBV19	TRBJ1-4	CASSMRGGTNEKLFF
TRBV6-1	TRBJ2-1	CASRVDRGWNEQFF